This T cell receptor (beta chain) was identified in a study of blood T cell repertoires in COVID-19. Study information: COVID-19 samples from acute and convalescent phases originated in the United States, Italy and Spain. Sources were T cells, B-cell-depleted T cells, or PBMCs; the material itself was cDNA or gDNA.

The V segment lost 1 base and the J segment 6 bases; nucleotides outside the gene matches: 5. CDR1 LGHNA and CDR2 YSLEER come from the germline V gene. CDR3 length equals 15 residues. Source study methods: Researchers report that nucleated cell counts were estimated from reference gene primer amplification. Measured with immunoSEQ multiplex PCR; TCRdb has only the in-frame clones, and not every one. V and J calls and clone size are those listed in that table; D and trimming were worked out from the DNA. Altogether approximately 230,000 clones are present, around 90% being singletons, with the ten largest covering 3% to 3.5%.

The receptor comes from a man between 18 and 29 years old with active or convalescent COVID-19. This chain uses TRBV4-3 with TRBJ2-7; 11 positions match TRBD2. Sequencing used peripheral blood. The CDR3 region is CASSQVSGRASEQYF. The CDR3 DNA follows: TGCGCCAGCAGCCAAGTTAGCGGGAGGGCCTCCGAGCAGTACTTC.